Listed below are T cell receptor beta chains from one sample, sequenced in a study of blood T cells in healthy people across ages. TCRdb processed the 5' RACE reads anew with MiXCR; each CDR3 protein has one entry. The table includes 550,000 to 650,000 distinct CDR3 sequences, about 27% detected once. Another study also made use of these data, one on T cells of mothers and their children.

Input material: blood. These receptors all come from a boy younger than 10 in good health. The CDR3 runs from the conserved cysteine through the conserved F or W. The D gene is left open where the match is weak. Not every row has a clone size; where given, it reads once, few, many or a size class.

clone_size cdr3_length j_call v_call d_call cdr3_nt cdr3_aa
. 15 TRBJ1-5 TRBV18 . TGTGCCAGCTCACCCGGACTTAATAGCAATCAGCCCCAGCATTTT CASSPGLNSNQPQHF
few 15 TRBJ2-1 TRBV2 TRBD2 TGTGCCAGCAGTGAAAGCCTAGCGGGGTACAATGAGCAGTTCTTC CASSESLAGYNEQFF
. 11 TRBJ1-1 TRBV29-1 TRBD1 TGCAGTTTCCGGGACAGAAGAGGAGCTTTCTTT CSFRDRRGAFF
few 13 TRBJ1-1 TRBV12-3/TRBV12-4 . TGTGCCAGCAGACCCGGGTGGCCCACTGAAGCTTTCTTT CASRPGWPTEAFF
few 12 TRBJ2-5 TRBV29-1 . TGCAGCGTTGGGGGGCGACAAGAGACCCAGTACTTC CSVGGRQETQYF
. 14 TRBJ1-1 TRBV6-5 TRBD1 TGTGCCAGCAGGATTGCAGGGGGCTTCACTGAAGCTTTCTTT CASRIAGGFTEAFF
. 14 TRBJ2-7 TRBV11-2 TRBD2 TGTGCCAGCAGGTCTATGCGGGGGGTTTACGAGCAGTACTTC CASRSMRGVYEQYF
. 14 TRBJ2-5 TRBV5-1 TRBD1 TGCGCCAGCAGCGCCCGACAGGGAAGAGAGACCCAGTACTTC CASSARQGRETQYF
. 12 TRBJ1-2 TRBV30 . TGTGCCTGGAGTGGCAGGAACTATGGCTACACCTTC CAWSGRNYGYTF
once 11 TRBJ1-1 TRBV6-5 . TGTGCCAGCAGGGATACAGGGGAAGCTTTCTTT CASRDTGEAFF
. 13 TRBJ2-4 TRBV2 . TGTGCCAGTGAGGGGACAGCCAAAAACATTCAGTACTTC CASEGTAKNIQYF
few 12 TRBJ1-2 TRBV29-1 . TGCAGCGTTCAGGGGTTCAACTACGGCTACACCTTC CSVQGFNYGYTF
. 10 TRBJ2-5 TRBV29-1 . TGCAGCGCTCATACGGGGACCCAGTACTTC CSAHTGTQYF
. 14 TRBJ1-1 TRBV20-1 . TGCAGTGCTAGAGAGCCTGGTAGGGACACTGAAGCTTTCTTT CSAREPGRDTEAFF
. 14 TRBJ2-3 TRBV10-3 . TGTGCCATCAGTGACACGGGAAGCACAGATACGCAGTATTTT CAISDTGSTDTQYF
. 13 TRBJ1-1 TRBV19 . TGTGCCAGTAAAAGTGGTGGGCCCACTGAAGCTTTCTTT CASKSGGPTEAFF
. 14 TRBJ2-4 TRBV20-1 TRBD2 TGCAGTGCGCCACTAGCGCTAGCCAAAAACATTCAGTACTTC CSAPLALAKNIQYF
. 14 TRBJ2-1 TRBV5-1 TRBD2 TGCGCCAGCAGCTTAGCGGGAGTGGTAAATGAGCAGTTCTTC CASSLAGVVNEQFF
few 15 TRBJ2-1 TRBV20-1 TRBD2 TGCAGTGCTAGAGATCTAGCGGGGTCCCGGAATGAGCAGTTCTTC CSARDLAGSRNEQFF
. 13 TRBJ2-2 TRBV7-6 . TGTGCCAGCAGCAGACGTGGGACCGGGGAGCTGTTTTTT CASSRRGTGELFF
few 15 TRBJ2-7 TRBV20-1 TRBD2 TGCAGTGCCAGGACTCGAGCGGGAGGCCTCGTGGAGCAGTACTTC CSARTRAGGLVEQYF
few 14 TRBJ2-7 TRBV11-2 TRBD1 TGTGCCAGCAGCCCACAGGGGGCTAGCTACGAGCAGTACTTC CASSPQGASYEQYF
. 15 TRBJ2-6 TRBV24-1 . TGTGCCACCAGTGATTCACGACCTGGGGCCAACGTCCTGACTTTC CATSDSRPGANVLTF
. 13 TRBJ2-7 TRBV12-3/TRBV12-4 TRBD1 TGTGCCAGCAGTTTCAGGGGGCAGGGCGAGCAGTACTTC CASSFRGQGEQYF
. 12 TRBJ1-1 TRBV12-3/TRBV12-4 TRBD1 TGTGCCAGCAGTCCAGGGACAGTAGAAGCTTTCTTT CASSPGTVEAFF
. 15 TRBJ2-7 TRBV12-3/TRBV12-4 . TGTGCCAGCAGCTTATCGGGCATGGGGACCTACGAGCAGTACTTC CASSLSGMGTYEQYF
. 17 TRBJ1-5 TRBV20-1 TRBD1 TGCAGTGCCATTGGGGACAGGGGATTCCAGAGCAATCAGCCCCAGCATTTT CSAIGDRGFQSNQPQHF
few 12 TRBJ1-1 TRBV3-1 . TGTGCCAGCAGCCAATCCGGGCCCGAAGCTTTCTTT CASSQSGPEAFF
few 15 TRBJ2-7 TRBV20-1 TRBD2 TGCAGTGCCCCAGGCGGCCTAGCGGAACTATACGAGCAGTACTTC CSAPGGLAELYEQYF
. 18 TRBJ1-6 TRBV12-3/TRBV12-4 . TGTGCCAGCAGTTTAGACACCGGGTGGGGTTTAAGAAATTCACCCCTCCACTTT CASSLDTGWGLRNSPLHF
many 12 TRBJ2-7 TRBV10-2 . TGCGCCAGCAGTGAGGAGTCCTACGAGCAGTACTTC CASSEESYEQYF
few 17 TRBJ2-5 TRBV20-1 . TGCAGTGCTAGAGAGAGTGACCCTTCCGCGTACCAAGAGACCCAGTACTTC CSARESDPSAYQETQYF
few 14 TRBJ1-1 TRBV5-1 . TGCGCCAGCAGCTTTTCCAGTAGGAACGCTGAAGCTTTCTTT CASSFSSRNAEAFF
. 15 TRBJ2-7 TRBV29-1 TRBD1 TGCAGCGTAAAACTACCCGGGACAGGGTTCTACGAGCAGTACTTC CSVKLPGTGFYEQYF
. 15 TRBJ1-2 TRBV20-1 TRBD1 TGCAGTGCTAGACTCCCGGGACAGGAAAACTATGGCTACACCTTC CSARLPGQENYGYTF
few 13 TRBJ2-5 TRBV20-1 . TGCAGTGCCATAAAAGGTTCCGGAGAGACCCAGTACTTC CSAIKGSGETQYF
few 14 TRBJ2-1 TRBV27 TRBD1 TGTGCCAGCAAGGCAGACAGGGGGTTTATTGAGCAGTTCTTC CASKADRGFIEQFF